A single sample gave rise to the 27 T cell receptor beta chains below, sequenced in a study of T cells after yellow fever vaccination. Each CDR3 protein is one row after TCRdb ran MiXCR on the 5' RACE reads. The data contain 150,000 to 200,000 distinct CDR3 sequences, roughly 6.2% of them singletons. Sequenced here: CD4+ T cells sorted from PBMCs, sampled on the day of the first yellow fever vaccination. The receptors stem from a man in his late teens or twenties who received the YFV17D yellow fever vaccine.

This clonotype was counted only a few times. The J gene is TRBJ2-5, the V gene TRBV6-1, with TRBD1 matching 10 bases. This CDR3 comprises 16 residues. The germline CDR1 and CDR2 sequences are MNHNS and SASEGT. Trimming at V came to 6 bases and at J to 4 bases, leaving 11 bases not matched to a gene. In DNA form, the CDR3 reads TGTGCCAGCAGGGATTTCGGACAGGGGGAAGGAGAGACCCAGTACTTC. It is translated as CASRDFGQGEGETQYF.

V gene TRBV3-1 combines with J gene TRBJ2-3, with 10 bases identical to TRBD2. This CDR3 has 14 residues. Germline trimming cut 9 bases from V and 1 base from J; bases unmatched to any gene: 4. From germline, CDR1 is LGHDT and CDR2 YNNKEL (reference sequence). The CDR3 region has the DNA TGTGCCAGTTCCGGACTAGCGGGCACAGATACGCAGTATTTT. As protein: CASSGLAGTDTQYF.

This clonotype was seen ten or more times. The V gene is TRBV12-3 or TRBV12-4, the J gene TRBJ1-1, with TRBD1 matching over 10 bases. Trimming at V came to 6 bases and at J to 3 bases, leaving 1 base not matched to a gene. This CDR3 spans 13 amino acids. DNA of the CDR3: TGTGCCAGCAGCGGGACAGGGGACACTGAAGCTTTCTTT. Its translation is CASSGTGDTEAFF.

The genes are TRBV20-1 and TRBJ2-5, with D possibly TRBD2 on 7 matching bases. Trimming took off 1 base at V and 7 bases at J, with 19 bases between the two ends. The CDR3 extends over 15 amino acids. Germline-derived CDR1 and CDR2 are DFQATT and SNEGSKA (reference sequence). CDR3 protein: CSARAPKGGLGTQYF. CDR3 DNA sequence: TGCAGTGCTAGAGCCCCGAAGGGGGGGCTGGGGACCCAGTACTTC.

This clonotype came up many times. The rearrangement links TRBV12-5 to TRBJ2-2, with D unclear. V dropped 8 bases and J dropped 3 bases, with 7 bases sitting between them. The CDR3 is made up of 12 amino acids. Germline CDR1 is LGHNT and CDR2 is FRNRAP. The CDR3 region is CASSVDTGELFF. CDR3 nucleotides: TGTGCTAGTTCGGTGGACACCGGGGAGCTGTTTTTT.

A few counts support this clonotype. V usage is TRBV4-3 and J usage is TRBJ2-4; 10 nucleotides agree with TRBD1. This CDR3 comprises 14 residues. Germline assignment: CDR1 LGHNA and CDR2 YSLEER. With V trimmed by 3 bases and J by 7 bases, 3 bases remained unmatched. CDR3 region: CASSQRTGGNIQYF. In DNA, the CDR3 is TGCGCCAGCAGCCAGCGGACAGGGGGGAACATTCAGTACTTC.

This chain uses TRBV4-1 with TRBJ2-1; 9 bases agree with TRBD1. Germline values: CDR1 MGHRA, CDR2 YSYEKL. V gave up 5 bases and J gave up 9 bases; unmatched junction bases: 11. There are 15 residues in the CDR3. The CDR3 spells CASSMPGQGTGEQFF. The DNA of the CDR3 is TGCGCCAGCAGCATGCCGGGACAGGGTACAGGTGAGCAGTTCTTC.

This clonotype was observed at least ten times. The chain uses TRBV6-2 or TRBV6-3 and TRBJ2-6, with D perhaps given as TRBD1 or TRBD2 (5 bases each). The germline gives CDR1 MNHEY, CDR2 SVGEGT. With 7 bases removed from V and 4 bases from J, the gap between germline ends came to 14 bases. There are 15 residues in the CDR3. CDR3: CASIDSGTGANVLTF. The DNA of the CDR3 is TGTGCCAGCATCGATTCGGGGACCGGGGCCAACGTCCTGACTTTC.

The table lists this clonotype with many counts. The V and J genes are TRBV29-1 and TRBJ2-4; 7 bases fit TRBD2. CDR3 length: 14 amino acids. CDR1 is SQVTM and CDR2 is ANQGSEA in the germline V gene. The junction had 12 bases not matched to a gene; V was cut back by 5 bases and J by 8 bases. CDR3 sequence: CSVHFGGRVDIQYF. As DNA, the CDR3 is TGCAGCGTTCATTTCGGGGGGAGAGTGGACATTCAGTACTTC.

This clonotype has just a few counts. The chain is built from TRBV24-1 and TRBJ2-3, with D tentatively TRBD1 (6 bases). CDR1 KGHDR and CDR2 SFDVKD come from the germline V gene. CDR3 size: 13 residues. Between the trimmed V and J ends, which lost 7 bases and 4 bases, there was a span of 11 bases. The CDR3 region is CATSAGVPDTQYF. CDR3 nucleotides: TGTGCCACCAGCGCAGGGGTTCCAGATACGCAGTATTTT.

Many counts were recorded for this clonotype. The gene calls are TRBV5-1 and TRBJ1-4; D gene uncertain. The germline CDR1 and CDR2 sequences are SGHRS and YFSETQ. The CDR3 runs 13 residues. V was trimmed by 3 bases and J by 5 bases, leaving 8 bases between them. For the CDR3, the DNA is TGCGCCAGCAGCTGGAGATCGAATGAAAAACTGTTTTTT. Protein sequence: CASSWRSNEKLFF.

The chain is built from TRBV6-5 and TRBJ1-2, with no clear D. Germline CDR1 is MNHEY and CDR2 is SVGAGI. The CDR3 has 16 amino acids. V dropped 2 bases and J dropped 2 bases, with 15 bases sitting between them. DNA of the CDR3: TGTGCCAGCAGTTACCTAACCGACGGAGTGAACTATGGCTACACCTTC. Encoded protein: CASSYLTDGVNYGYTF.

This clonotype was counted between two and nine times. The genes are TRBV20-1 and TRBJ2-3, with D perhaps TRBD2 (6 bases). The CDR3 loop spans 15 amino acids. In germline, CDR1 is DFQATT, CDR2 SNEGSKA (reference sequence). Deletions cut 4 bases from V and 5 bases from J, with 19 bases between. As DNA, the CDR3 is TGCAGTGCTACAAGTTTGACGGGGCGGGGAGATACGCAGTATTTT. Its translation is CSATSLTGRGDTQYF.

This clonotype was detected only a few times. This chain links TRBV6-2 or TRBV6-3 with TRBJ2-7; D not resolved. V was cut by 1 base and J by 6 bases, with 10 bases left in between. CDR3 length equals 13 residues. Germline V gene lookup returns CDR1 MNHEY and CDR2 SVGEGT. This chain's CDR3 is CASSYYTRSEQYV. The CDR3 bases are TGTGCCAGCAGTTACTACACTCGGTCCGAGCAGTACGTC.

Worth noting for this clonotype: One end of the junction is discordant with germline, which a read error may explain. The rearrangement joins TRBV5-1 to TRBJ2-3; D possibly corresponds to TRBD2 (6 bases). The V gene's germline CDR1 is SGHRS and CDR2 YFSETQ. The CDR3 runs 17 residues. The CDR3 loop reads CASSLARAGSDTGTQYF. CDR3 nucleotide sequence: TGCGCCAGCAGCTTGGCCAGGGCGGGGAGTGACACAGGTACGCAGTATTTT.

This clonotype was found many times. The J gene is TRBJ2-1, the V gene TRBV12-3 or TRBV12-4, with TRBD2 identical over 9 bases. Trimming took 7 bases from V and 4 from J; bases not matched to a gene: 5. This CDR3 region has 14 residues. Here the CDR3 reads CASTSSGVYNEQFF. In DNA form, the CDR3 reads TGTGCCAGCACCTCTAGCGGGGTATACAATGAGCAGTTCTTC.

The chain is built from TRBV10-3 and TRBJ1-3; D is unclear. Trimming removed 2 bases at V and 0 bases at J, with 11 bases between. Germline CDR1 reads ENHRY; CDR2 reads SYGVKD. The CDR3 totals 16 residues. CDR3 sequence (DNA): TGTGCCATCAGTGAGAATTTGCCCATCTCTGGAAACACCATATATTTT. It specifies CAISENLPISGNTIYF.

The rearrangement joins TRBV29-1 to TRBJ2-6; 8 bases are shared with TRBD2. Trimming took 7 bases from V and 3 from J; bases not matched to a gene: 5. From germline, CDR1 is SQVTM and CDR2 ANQGSEA. The CDR3 is 14 residues long. The CDR3 region has the DNA TGCAGCGCCCGGGGGGGGCTTGGGGCCAACGTCCTGACTTTC. The encoded protein is CSARGGLGANVLTF.

In its sample, this clonotype was seen many times. The V and J genes are TRBV20-1 and TRBJ2-5; D gene unclear. Per the germline V gene, CDR1 is DFQATT and CDR2 is SNEGSKA (reference sequence). Trimming cost V 4 bases and J 4 bases, with 7 bases left between them. The length of the CDR3 is 11 residues. Here the CDR3 DNA reads TGCAGTGCTAACGAGTTAGAGACCCAGTACTTC. This translates into CSANELETQYF.

Ten or more counts support this clonotype. The genes are TRBV18 and TRBJ1-1; D call uncertain. Germline CDR1 and CDR2: KGHSH and LQKENI. The CDR3 has 14 amino acids. V was shortened by 6 bases and J by 4 bases, with 15 bases between the two germline ends. For the CDR3, the DNA is TGTGCCAGCTCGGGCCCGGCCGTGGGCACTGAAGCTTTCTTT. This encodes CASSGPAVGTEAFF.

This clonotype has a count of ten or more. The chain carries TRBV7-2 and TRBJ2-3; possibly TRBD2 for D (5 bases). Germline CDR1 is SGHTA and CDR2 is FQGNSA. This CDR3 is built from 13 residues. The V end was cut by 5 bases, the J end by 2 bases, with 8 bases between. The CDR3 sequence: CASSPGSTDTQYF. CDR3 bases: TGTGCCAGCAGCCCGGGGTCCACAGATACGCAGTATTTT.

This clonotype was found a few times. V usage is TRBV28 and J usage is TRBJ1-1; D is ambiguous. Germline V CDR1 and CDR2: MDHEN, SYDVKM. V lost 8 bases and J lost 3, with 13 bases in between. The CDR3 has 13 amino acids. The chain's CDR3 is CASVKWQDTEAFF. CDR3 DNA sequence: TGTGCCAGCGTAAAGTGGCAGGACACTGAAGCTTTCTTT.

The V call is TRBV6-1, the J call TRBJ1-5; 8 bases match TRBD1. The CDR3 extends over 15 amino acids. CDR1 and CDR2 (germline): MNHNS, SASEGT. J gave up 5 bases and V 6 bases, and 9 bases lay outside the gene matches. As DNA, the CDR3 is TGTGCCAGCAGGGCCGGGACAGGTCCCCATCAGCCCCAGCATTTT. Amino acid sequence: CASRAGTGPHQPQHF.

The V gene is TRBV12-3 or TRBV12-4, the J gene TRBJ2-7, with D possibly matching TRBD1 (5 bases). The CDR3 has 9 amino acids. V was clipped by 8 bases and J by 10 bases, with 9 bases between them. In DNA, the CDR3 is TGTGCCAGCGACCAGGGCCAGTACGTC. Amino acids: CASDQGQYV.

There are many counts of this clonotype. The CDR3 is CASSQDRFSGEQFF. The CDR3 region has the DNA TGTGCCAGCAGTCAGGACAGGTTCAGTGGTGAGCAGTTCTTC. The V gene is TRBV12-3 or TRBV12-4, the J gene TRBJ2-1; 7 nucleotides match TRBD1. The CDR3 totals 14 residues. The V gene end was trimmed by 5 bases and the J gene end by 9 bases; junction bases not matched to a gene: 10.

The table lists this clonotype with many counts. The chain joins TRBV29-1 to TRBJ1-1; TRBD1 is a possible D gene (5 bases). The CDR3 has 12 amino acids. Germline assignment: CDR1 SQVTM and CDR2 ANQGSEA. The V and J ends lost 4 bases and 1 base respectively, with 7 bases between them. For the CDR3, the DNA is TGCAGCGTTGTAAGGGGGAACACTGAAGCTTTCTTT. It encodes CSVVRGNTEAFF.

CDR3 residues: CASSQVAGGLDNEQFF. As DNA, the CDR3 is TGCGCCAGCAGCCAGGTAGCGGGGGGGCTAGACAATGAGCAGTTCTTC. The V and J genes are TRBV4-3 and TRBJ2-1, with 11 bases identical to TRBD2. After removal of 3 bases from V and 5 bases from J, the junction contained 6 bases not matched to a gene. The CDR3 covers 16 residues. Germline lookup yields CDR1 LGHNA and CDR2 YSLEER.